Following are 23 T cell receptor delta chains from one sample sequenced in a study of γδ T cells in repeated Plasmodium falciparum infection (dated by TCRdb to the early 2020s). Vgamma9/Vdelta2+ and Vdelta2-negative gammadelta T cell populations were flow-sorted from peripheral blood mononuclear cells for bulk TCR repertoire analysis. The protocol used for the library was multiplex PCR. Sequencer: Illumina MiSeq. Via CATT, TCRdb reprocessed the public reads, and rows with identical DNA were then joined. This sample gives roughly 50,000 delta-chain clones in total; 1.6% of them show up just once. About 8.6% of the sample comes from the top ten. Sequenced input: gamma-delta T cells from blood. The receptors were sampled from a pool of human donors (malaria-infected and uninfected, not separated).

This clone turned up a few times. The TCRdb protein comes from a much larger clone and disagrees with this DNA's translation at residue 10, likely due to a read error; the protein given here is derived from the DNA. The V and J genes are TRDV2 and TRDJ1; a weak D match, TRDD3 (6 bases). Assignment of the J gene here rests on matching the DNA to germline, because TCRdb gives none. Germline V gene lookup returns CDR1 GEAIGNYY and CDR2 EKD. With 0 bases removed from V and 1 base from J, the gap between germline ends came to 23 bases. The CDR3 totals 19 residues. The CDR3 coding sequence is TGTGCCTGTGACACCGTATCTTGGGGGGTACGAGGTCGCACCGATAAACTCATCTTT. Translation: CACDTVSWGVRGRTDKLIF.

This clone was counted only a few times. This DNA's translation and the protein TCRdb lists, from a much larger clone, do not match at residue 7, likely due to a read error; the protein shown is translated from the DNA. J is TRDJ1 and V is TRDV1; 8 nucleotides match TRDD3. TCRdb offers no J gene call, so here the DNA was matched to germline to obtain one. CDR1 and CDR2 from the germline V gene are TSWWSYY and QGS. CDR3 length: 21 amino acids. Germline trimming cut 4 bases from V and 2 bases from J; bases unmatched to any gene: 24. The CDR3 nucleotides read TGTGCTCTTGGGGTTGGCCCTCCTGTGGATCACTGGGGGGTCCCGACCGATAAACTCATCTTT. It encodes CALGVGPPVDHWGVPTDKLIF.

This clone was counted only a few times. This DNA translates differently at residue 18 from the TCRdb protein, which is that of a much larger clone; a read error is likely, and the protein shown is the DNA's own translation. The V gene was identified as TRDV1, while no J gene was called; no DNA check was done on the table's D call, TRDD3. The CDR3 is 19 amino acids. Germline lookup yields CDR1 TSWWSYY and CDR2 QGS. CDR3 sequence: CALGDPESPYWGMFDKLTF. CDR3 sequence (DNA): TGTGCTCTTGGGGATCCCGAATCTCCTTACTGGGGGATGTTTGATAAACTCACCTTT.

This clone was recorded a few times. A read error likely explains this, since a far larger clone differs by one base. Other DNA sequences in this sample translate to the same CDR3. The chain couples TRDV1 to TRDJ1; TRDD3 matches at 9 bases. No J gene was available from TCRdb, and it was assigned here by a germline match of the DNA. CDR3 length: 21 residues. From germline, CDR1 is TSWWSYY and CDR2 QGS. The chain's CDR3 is CALGELVARWGIDRYTDKLIF. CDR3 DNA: TGTGCTCTTGGAGAACTAGTTGCAAGGTGGGGGATAGATAGGTACACCGATAAACTCATCTTT.

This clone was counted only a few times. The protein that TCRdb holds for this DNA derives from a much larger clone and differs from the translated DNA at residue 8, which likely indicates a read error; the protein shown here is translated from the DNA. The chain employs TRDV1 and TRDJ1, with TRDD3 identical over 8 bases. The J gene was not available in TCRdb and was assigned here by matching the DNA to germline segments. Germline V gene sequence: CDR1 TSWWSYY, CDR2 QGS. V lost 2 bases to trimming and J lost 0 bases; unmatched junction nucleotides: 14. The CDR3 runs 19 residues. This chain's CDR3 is CALGEKAMLGEIYTDKLIF. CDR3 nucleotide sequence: TGTGCTCTTGGGGAAAAGGCGATGCTGGGGGAGATATACACCGATAAACTCATCTTT.

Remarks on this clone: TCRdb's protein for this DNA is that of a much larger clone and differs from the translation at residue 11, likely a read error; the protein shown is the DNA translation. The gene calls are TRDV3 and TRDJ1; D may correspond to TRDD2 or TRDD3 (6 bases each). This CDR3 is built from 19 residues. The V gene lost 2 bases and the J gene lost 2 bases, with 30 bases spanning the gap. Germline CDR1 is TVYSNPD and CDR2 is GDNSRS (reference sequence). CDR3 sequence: CAFRLPLCTGRYPTDKLIF. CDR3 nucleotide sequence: TGTGCCTTTCGCCTTCCCCTATGTACTGGGCGATATCCGACCGATAAACTCATCTTT. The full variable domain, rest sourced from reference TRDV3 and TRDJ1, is CDKVTQSSPDQTVASGSEVVLLCTYDTVYSNPDLFWYRIRPDYSFQFVFYGDNSRSEGADFTQGRFSVKHILTQKAFHLVISPVRTEDSATYYCAFRLPLCTGRYPTDKLIFGKGTRVTVEP.

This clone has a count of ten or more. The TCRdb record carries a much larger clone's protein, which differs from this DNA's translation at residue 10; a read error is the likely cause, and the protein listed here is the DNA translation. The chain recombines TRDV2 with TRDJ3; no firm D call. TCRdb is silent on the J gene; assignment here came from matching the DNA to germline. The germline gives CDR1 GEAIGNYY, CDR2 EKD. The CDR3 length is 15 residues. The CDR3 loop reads CACDTVGTDARQMFF. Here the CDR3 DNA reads TGTGCCTGTGACACCGTCGGGACGGACGCCCGACAGATGTTTTTC.

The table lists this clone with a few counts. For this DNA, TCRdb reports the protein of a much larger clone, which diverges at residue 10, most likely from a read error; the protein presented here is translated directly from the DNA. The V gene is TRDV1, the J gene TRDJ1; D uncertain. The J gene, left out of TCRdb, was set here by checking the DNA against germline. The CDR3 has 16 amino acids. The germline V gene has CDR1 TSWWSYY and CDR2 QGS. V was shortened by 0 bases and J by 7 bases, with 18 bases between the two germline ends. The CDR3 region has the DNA TGTGCTCTTGGGGAACTTATCCCCCAAAGGGAGGGTAAACTCATCTTT. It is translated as CALGELIPQREGKLIF.

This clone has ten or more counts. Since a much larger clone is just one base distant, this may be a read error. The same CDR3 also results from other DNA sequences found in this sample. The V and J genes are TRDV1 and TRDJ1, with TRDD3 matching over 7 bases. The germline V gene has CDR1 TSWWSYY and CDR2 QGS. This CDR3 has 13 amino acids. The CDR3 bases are TGTGCCCTTGGGGAACTTCCGGGGATAAAACTCATCTTT. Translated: CALGELPGIKLIF.

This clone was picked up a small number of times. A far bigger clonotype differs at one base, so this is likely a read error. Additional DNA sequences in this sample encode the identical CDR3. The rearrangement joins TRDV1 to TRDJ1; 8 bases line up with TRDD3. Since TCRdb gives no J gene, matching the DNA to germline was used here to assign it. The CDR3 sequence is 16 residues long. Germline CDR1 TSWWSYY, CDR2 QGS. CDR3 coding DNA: TGTGCTCTTGGGGGCACACGATGGGGATACACTGATAAACTCATCTTT. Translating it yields CALGGTRWGYTDKLIF.

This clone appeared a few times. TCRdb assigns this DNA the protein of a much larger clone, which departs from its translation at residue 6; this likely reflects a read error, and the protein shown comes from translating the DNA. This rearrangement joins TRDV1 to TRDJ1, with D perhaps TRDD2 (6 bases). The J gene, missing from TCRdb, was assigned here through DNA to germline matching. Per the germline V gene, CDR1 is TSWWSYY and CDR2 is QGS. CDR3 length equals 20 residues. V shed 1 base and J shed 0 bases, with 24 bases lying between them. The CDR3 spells CALGEPSLRAGDDDTDKLIF. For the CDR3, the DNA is TGTGCTCTTGGGGAACCTTCCTTACGTGCCGGAGACGACGACACCGATAAACTCATCTTT.

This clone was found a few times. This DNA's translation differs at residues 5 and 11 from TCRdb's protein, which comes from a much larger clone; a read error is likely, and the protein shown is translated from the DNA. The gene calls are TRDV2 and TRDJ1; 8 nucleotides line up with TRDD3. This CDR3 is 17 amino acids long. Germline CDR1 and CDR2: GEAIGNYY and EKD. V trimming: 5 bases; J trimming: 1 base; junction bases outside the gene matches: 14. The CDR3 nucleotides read TGTGCCTGTGTAAGGATCGCTCTGGGGGACTCCACCGATAAACTCATCTTT. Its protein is CACVRIALGDSTDKLIF.

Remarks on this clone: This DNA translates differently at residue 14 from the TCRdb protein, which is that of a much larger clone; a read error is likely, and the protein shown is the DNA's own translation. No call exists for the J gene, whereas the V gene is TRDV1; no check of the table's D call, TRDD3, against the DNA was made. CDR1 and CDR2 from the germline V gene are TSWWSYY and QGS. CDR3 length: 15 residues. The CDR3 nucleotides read TGTGCTCTTGGCCCCACTGGGGGAAACACCGATAAACTCACCTTT. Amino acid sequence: CALGPTGGNTDKLTF.

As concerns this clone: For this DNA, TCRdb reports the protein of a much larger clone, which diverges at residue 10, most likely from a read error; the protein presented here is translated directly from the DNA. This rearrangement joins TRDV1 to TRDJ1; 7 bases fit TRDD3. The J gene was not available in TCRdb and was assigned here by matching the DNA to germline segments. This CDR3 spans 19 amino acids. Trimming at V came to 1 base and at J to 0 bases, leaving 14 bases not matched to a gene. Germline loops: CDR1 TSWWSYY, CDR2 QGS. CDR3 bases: TGTGCTCTTGGGGAACCCACCTCCGGGAAGGGATACTACACCGATAAACTCATCTTT. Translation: CALGEPTSGKGYYTDKLIF.

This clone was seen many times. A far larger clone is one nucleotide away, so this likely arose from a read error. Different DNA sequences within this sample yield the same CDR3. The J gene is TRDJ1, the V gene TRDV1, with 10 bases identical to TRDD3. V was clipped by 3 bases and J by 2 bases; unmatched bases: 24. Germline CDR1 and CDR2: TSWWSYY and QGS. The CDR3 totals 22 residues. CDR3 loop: CALGELLRVSDWGDTRTDKLIF. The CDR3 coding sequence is TGTGCTCTTGGGGAGCTCCTACGTGTCTCGGACTGGGGGGATACGAGGACCGATAAACTCATCTTT.

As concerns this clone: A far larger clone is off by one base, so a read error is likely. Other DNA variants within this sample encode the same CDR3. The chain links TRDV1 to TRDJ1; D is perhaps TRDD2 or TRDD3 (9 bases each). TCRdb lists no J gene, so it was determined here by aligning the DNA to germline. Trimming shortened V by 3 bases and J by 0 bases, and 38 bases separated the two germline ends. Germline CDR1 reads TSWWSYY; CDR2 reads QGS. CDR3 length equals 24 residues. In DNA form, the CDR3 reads TGTGCTCTTGGGGATGCGCTCCCTTCCTACCAGGTACTGGGGGACTTCGGGTACACCGATAAACTCATCTTT. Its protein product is CALGDALPSYQVLGDFGYTDKLIF.

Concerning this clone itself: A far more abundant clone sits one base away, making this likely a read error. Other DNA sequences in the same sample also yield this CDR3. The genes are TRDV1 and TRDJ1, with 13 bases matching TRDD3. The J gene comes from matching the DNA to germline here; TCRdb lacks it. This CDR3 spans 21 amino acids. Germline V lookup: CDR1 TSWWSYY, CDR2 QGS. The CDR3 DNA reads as TGTGCCCTTGGGGAATTCAGACCCAGGTACTGGGGGATACGGGGCACCGATAAACTCATCTTT. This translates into CALGEFRPRYWGIRGTDKLIF.

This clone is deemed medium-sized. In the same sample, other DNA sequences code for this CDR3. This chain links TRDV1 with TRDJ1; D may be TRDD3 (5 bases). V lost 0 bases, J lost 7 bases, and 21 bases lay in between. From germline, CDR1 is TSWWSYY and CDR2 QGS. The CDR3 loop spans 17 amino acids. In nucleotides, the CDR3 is TGTGCTCTTGGGGAACTCAGGCCCGGCGGGGGCCACTTTAAACTCATCTTT. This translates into CALGELRPGGGHFKLIF.

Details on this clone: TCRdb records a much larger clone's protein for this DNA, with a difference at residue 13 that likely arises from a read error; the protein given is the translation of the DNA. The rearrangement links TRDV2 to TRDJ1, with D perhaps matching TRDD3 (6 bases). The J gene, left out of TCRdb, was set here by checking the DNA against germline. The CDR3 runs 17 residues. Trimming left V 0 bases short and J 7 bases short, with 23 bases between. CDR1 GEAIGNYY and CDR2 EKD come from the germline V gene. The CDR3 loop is CACDTRVDTGCERKLIF. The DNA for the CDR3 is TGTGCCTGTGACACCCGTGTTGATACTGGGTGCGAGCGTAAACTCATCTTT.

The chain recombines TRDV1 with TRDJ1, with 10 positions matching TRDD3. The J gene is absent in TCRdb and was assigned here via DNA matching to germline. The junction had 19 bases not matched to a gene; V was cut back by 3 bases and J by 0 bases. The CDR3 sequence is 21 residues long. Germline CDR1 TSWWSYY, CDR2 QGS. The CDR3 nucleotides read TGTGCTCTTGGGGACGCAGGCCTCCGTGGGGGATACCCCCTGTACACCGATAAACTCATCTTT. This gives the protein CALGDAGLRGGYPLYTDKLIF.

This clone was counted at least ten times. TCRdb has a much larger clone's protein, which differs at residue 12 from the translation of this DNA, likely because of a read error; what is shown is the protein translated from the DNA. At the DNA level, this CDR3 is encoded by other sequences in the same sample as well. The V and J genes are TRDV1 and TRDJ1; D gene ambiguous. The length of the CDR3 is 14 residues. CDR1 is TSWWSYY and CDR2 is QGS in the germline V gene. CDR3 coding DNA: TGTGCTCTTGGGGATTTAACCAGTGCCGATAAACCCATCTTT. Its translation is CALGDLTSADKPIF.

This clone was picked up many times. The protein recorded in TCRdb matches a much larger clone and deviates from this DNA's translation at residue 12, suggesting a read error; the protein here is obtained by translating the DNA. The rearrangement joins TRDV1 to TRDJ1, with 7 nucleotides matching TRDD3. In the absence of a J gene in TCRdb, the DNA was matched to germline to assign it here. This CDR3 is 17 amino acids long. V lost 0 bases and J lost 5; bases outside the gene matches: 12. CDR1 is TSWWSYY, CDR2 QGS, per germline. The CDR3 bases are TGTGCTCTTGGGGAACTTCCAACGGGGGATGGAGCTGATAAACTCATCTTT. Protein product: CALGELPTGDGADKLIF.

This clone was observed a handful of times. The DNA of the CDR3 is TGTGCTCTTGGGGGGCTACCTTCCTACGTCGGCTGGGACACCCGACAGATGTTTTTC. Its translation: CALGGLPSYVGWDTRQMFF. The genes are TRDV1 and TRDJ3; TRDD2 matches at 9 bases. The CDR3 has 19 amino acids. The V gene's germline CDR1 is TSWWSYY and CDR2 QGS. J gave up 3 bases and V 4 bases, and 10 bases lay outside the gene matches.